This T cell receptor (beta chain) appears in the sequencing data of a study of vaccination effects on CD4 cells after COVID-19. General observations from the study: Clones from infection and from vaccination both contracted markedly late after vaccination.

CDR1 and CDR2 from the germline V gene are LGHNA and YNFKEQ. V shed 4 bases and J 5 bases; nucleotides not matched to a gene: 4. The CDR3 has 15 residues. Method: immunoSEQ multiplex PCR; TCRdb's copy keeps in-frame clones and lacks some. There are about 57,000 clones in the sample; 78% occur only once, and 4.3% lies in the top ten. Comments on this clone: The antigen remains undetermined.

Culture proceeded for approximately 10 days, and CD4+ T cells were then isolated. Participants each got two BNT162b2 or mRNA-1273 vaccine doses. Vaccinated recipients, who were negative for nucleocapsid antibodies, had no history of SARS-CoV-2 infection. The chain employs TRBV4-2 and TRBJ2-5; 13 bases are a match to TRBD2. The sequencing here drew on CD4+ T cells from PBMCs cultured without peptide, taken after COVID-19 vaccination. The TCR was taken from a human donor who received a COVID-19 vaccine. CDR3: CASSPGLAGRETQYF. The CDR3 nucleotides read TGTGCCAGCAGCCCGGGACTAGCGGGACGGGAGACCCAGTACTTC.